This T cell receptor (beta chain) is from a study of blood T cell repertoires in COVID-19. Losses at the gene ends were 1 base for V and 1 base for J; bases not matched to a gene: 4. The V gene's germline CDR1 is MGHRA and CDR2 YSYEKL. The CDR3 runs 16 residues. Profiled with immunoSEQ multiplex PCR; TCRdb holds only in-frame clones, not every one. The data contain 75,000 to 100,000 clones, less than 90% of them seen just once; the ten biggest clones take up around 1.6%. What was sequenced was peripheral blood. The sequence came from a man older than 75 with acute or convalescent COVID-19. The genes are TRBV4-1 and TRBJ2-5, with 9 bases fitting TRBD2. The CDR3 here is CASSQAGGRAQETQYF. Written as DNA, the CDR3 is TGCGCCAGCAGCCAAGCGGGCGGGAGGGCCCAAGAGACCCAGTACTTC.